This TCR beta chain was sequenced in a study of CD8 T cells in Susac syndrome. Random hexamers were used to reverse transcribe an amount of about 0.45 to 1 ug RNA. TCR beta CDR3 was amplified by immunoSEQ multiplex PCR. This amplification extended across 54 Vbeta and 13 Jbeta segments. TCRdb fed the immunoSEQ multiplex PCR reads into MiXCR, producing one record per CDR3 protein. The sample shows 200,000 to 250,000 distinct CDR3 sequences, 94% of them seen only once. This clonotype was recorded once. V was shortened by 7 bases and J by 1 base, with 8 bases between the two germline ends. Germline V gene sequence: CDR1 DFQATT, CDR2 SNEGSKA (reference sequence). The CDR3 totals 12 residues.

Input material: CD4+ T cells from PBMCs. The receptor was derived from a human donor with Susac syndrome. This sequence joins TRBV20-1 and TRBJ2-1; perhaps TRBD2 as D (5 bases). The DNA of the CDR3 is TGCAGTGTTGGAGGTTCCTACAATGAGCAGTTCTTC. Residues: CSVGGSYNEQFF.